The 7 T cell receptor beta chains presented below share a single source sample, sequenced in a study of human T cells and chemical hapten exposure. Time point here: pre-sensitization, week 0. Treatment meaning: therapeutic diphenylcyclopropenone sensitization with weekly scalp DPC. TCRdb re-derived calls from the RACE reads in MiXCR, one entry per CDR3 protein. Of tens of thousands of distinct CDR3 sequences detected, 7.5% to 8% appear once; the ten largest clones hold roughly 1.3%. The sample was whole blood, taken in connection with sensitization to the hapten diphenylcyclopropenone (DPC). The receptors were gathered from a woman aged 50 to 65 with alopecia areata. Some clones in this sample may be carry-over from other donors' samples.

This clonotype was seen a handful of times. CDR3 DNA sequence: TGCGCCAGCAGCTTGGCGGGCCTAGCGGGAGGGAATGAGCAGTTCTTC. This translates into CASSLAGLAGGNEQFF. V is TRBV5-1 and J is TRBJ2-1; TRBD2 aligns across 12 bases. The CDR3 loop spans 16 amino acids. Germline assignment: CDR1 SGHRS and CDR2 YFSETQ. V dropped 0 bases and J dropped 7; count of bases not matched to a gene: 5.

This clonotype was detected only a few times. The rearrangement joins TRBV28 to TRBJ2-5; D possibly matches TRBD1 or TRBD2 (5 bases each). The CDR3 runs to 15 residues. Looked up from germline, CDR1 is MDHEN and CDR2 is SYDVKM. Trimming pared 9 bases from V and 1 base from J, leaving 18 bases between. The CDR3 nucleotides are TGTGCCAGTCACACCATTACAGGACTCCAAGAGACCCAGTACTTC. It is translated as CASHTITGLQETQYF.

This clonotype occurred once. The chain links TRBV4-3 to TRBJ2-1; 9 nucleotides align to TRBD1. This CDR3 contains 13 residues. Germline V gene data show CDR1 as LGHNA and CDR2 as YSLEER. Germline trimming cut 2 bases from V and 16 bases from J; bases unmatched to any gene: 9. The CDR3 reads CASSQILGQGNFF. The CDR3, as DNA: TGCGCCAGCAGCCAAATACTCGGACAGGGGAATTTCTTC.

This chain joins TRBV5-5 and TRBJ2-5; no reliable D call. Trimming left V 2 bases short and J 0 bases short, with 5 bases between. The germline gives CDR1 SGHKS, CDR2 YYEKEE (reference sequence). This CDR3 spans 13 amino acids. The CDR3 sequence: CASSFRDQETQYF. The CDR3 bases are TGTGCCAGCAGCTTCCGCGACCAAGAGACCCAGTACTTC.

V is TRBV18 and J is TRBJ1-3; D is unresolved. In germline, CDR1 is KGHSH, CDR2 LQKENI. The CDR3 consists of 13 residues. V was clipped by 4 bases and J by 4 bases, with 8 bases between them. CDR3 coding DNA: TGTGCCAGCTCACAAGGAAAGGGAAACACCATATATTTT. Its protein is CASSQGKGNTIYF.

This clonotype was detected many times. This sequence joins TRBV29-1 and TRBJ1-2, with D unclear. The CDR3 covers 9 residues. The germline V and J ends were trimmed by 3 bases and 6 bases, with 2 bases remaining between them. CDR1 and CDR2 from the germline V gene are SQVTM and ANQGSEA. CDR3 DNA: TGCAGCGTTGACCATGGCTACACCTTC. This sequence encodes CSVDHGYTF.

This chain uses TRBV9 with TRBJ2-3; 7 positions match TRBD2. Trimming at V came to 2 bases and at J to 11 bases, leaving 17 bases not matched to a gene. The CDR3 totals 16 residues. Per the germline V gene, CDR1 is SGDLS and CDR2 is YYNGEE. CDR3 amino acids: CASSVESSGAIGGQYF. CDR3 nucleotides: TGTGCCAGCAGCGTTGAAAGCAGCGGGGCCATTGGAGGGCAGTATTTT.